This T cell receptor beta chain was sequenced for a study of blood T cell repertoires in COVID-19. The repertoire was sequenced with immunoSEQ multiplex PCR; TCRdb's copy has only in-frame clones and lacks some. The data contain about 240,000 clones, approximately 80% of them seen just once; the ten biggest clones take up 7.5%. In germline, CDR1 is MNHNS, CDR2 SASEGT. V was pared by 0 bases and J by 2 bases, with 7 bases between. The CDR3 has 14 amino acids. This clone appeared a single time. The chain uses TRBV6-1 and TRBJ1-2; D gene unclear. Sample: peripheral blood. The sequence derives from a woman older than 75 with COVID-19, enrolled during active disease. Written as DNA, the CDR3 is TGTGCCAGCAGTGAAGCGGGCTCCAACTATGGCTACACCTTC. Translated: CASSEAGSNYGYTF.